Below are 28 T cell receptor beta chains sequenced from a single sample in a study of post-analysis software for immune sequencing data (dated by TCRdb to about 2015). The method was PCR. Instrument used: Illumina HiSeq 2500. To reduce PCR and sequencing biases, unique molecular identifiers were incorporated into the TCR beta cDNA libraries. TCRdb reanalyzed the raw reads on its own, using fastp at Q25 for trimming and MiXCR for clone calling, and kept in-frame beta chains. Every entry covers one CDR3 protein and lists the most common genes and DNA from its rows. Recorded for this sample are roughly 870,000 distinct CDR3 sequences; around 53% of them occurred a single time. The top ten hold approximately 4.2% of the sample. General study outcomes and caveats: Patients showed significantly higher frequencies than controls for a handful of TRBV segments, among them TRBV5-6, TRBV5-1 and TRBV20-1.

These TCRs are of unknown antigen specificity. Sequenced sample: blood. These receptors all stem from a girl between 5 and 17 years old with multiple sclerosis.

This clonotype has a handful of counts. The DNA for the CDR3 is TGCAGCGTCAGCGGACAGCTTACCTACGAGCAGTACTTC. Its translation: CSVSGQLTYEQYF. The V call is TRBV29-1, the J call TRBJ2-7, with D maybe TRBD1 (6 bases). There are 13 residues in the CDR3. Between the trimmed V and J ends, which lost 6 bases and 2 bases, there was a span of 14 bases. Per the germline V gene, CDR1 is SQVTM and CDR2 is ANQGSEA.

CDR3 nucleotides: TGCGCCAGCAGCTTGGGCTCCCTCGGGAGTGAGCAGTTCTTC. Translating it yields CASSLGSLGSEQFF. The rearrangement joins TRBV5-1 to TRBJ2-1; tentatively, D is TRBD2 (6 bases). With 0 bases removed from V and 9 bases from J, the gap between germline ends came to 13 bases. CDR3 size: 14 residues. Germline V gives CDR1 SGHRS, CDR2 YFSETQ. Full variable domain (missing parts from reference TRBV5-1 and TRBJ2-1): KAGVTQTPRYLIKTRGQQVTLSCSPISGHRSVSWYQQTPGQGLQFLFEYFSETQRNKGNFPGRFSGRQFSNSRSEMNVSTLELGDSALYLCASSLGSLGSEQFFGPGTRLTVL.

A single count supports this clonotype. The genes are TRBV2 and TRBJ1-2; possible D gene TRBD1, 5 bases. The CDR3 is 14 amino acids. The ends were cut back, 7 bases at V and 4 bases at J, with 16 bases in the middle. Germline lookup yields CDR1 SNHLY and CDR2 FYNNEI. CDR3 protein: CASTLDPGSYGYTF. CDR3 DNA sequence: TGTGCCAGCACCCTTGATCCAGGGAGCTATGGCTACACCTTC.

This clonotype was recorded a few times. V usage is TRBV7-6 and J usage is TRBJ2-5; possibly TRBD2 for D (5 bases). CDR3 length: 13 residues. Germline values: CDR1 SGHVS, CDR2 FNYEAQ. V was trimmed by 4 bases and J by 3 bases, leaving 9 bases between them. In nucleotides, the CDR3 is TGTGCCAGCAGCTCAGGACTGGAAGAGACCCAGTACTTC. It yields the protein CASSSGLEETQYF.

This clonotype appeared a few times. This chain uses TRBV29-1 with TRBJ2-1, with 8 bases matching TRBD1. Germline V CDR1 and CDR2: SQVTM, ANQGSEA. V shed 6 bases, J shed 8 bases, and the junction held 12 bases outside the gene matches. The CDR3 has 14 amino acids. CDR3 DNA sequence: TGCAGCGTGGGACCACAGGGGGATGGCGATGAGCAGTTCTTC. Amino acid sequence: CSVGPQGDGDEQFF.

The gene calls are TRBV25-1 and TRBJ2-1; D may be TRBD1 or TRBD2 (5 bases each). The CDR3 has 15 residues. Trimming pared 1 base from V and 11 bases from J, leaving 18 bases between. Per germline, CDR1 MGHDK and CDR2 SYGVNS. The CDR3 spells CASSELDVVWGQQFF. Written as DNA, the CDR3 is TGTGCCAGCAGTGAATTGGATGTGGTTTGGGGACAGCAGTTCTTC.

This clonotype has just a few counts. The chain recombines TRBV4-1 with TRBJ2-1; 12 nucleotides match TRBD2. Losses at the gene ends were 1 base for V and 10 bases for J; bases not matched to a gene: 5. Germline loops: CDR1 MGHRA, CDR2 YSYEKL. CDR3 size: 15 residues. CDR3 DNA: TGCGCCAGCAGCCAAGGACTAGCGGGAGTCAGGGAGCAGTTCTTC. Translating it yields CASSQGLAGVREQFF.

The V call is TRBV5-1, the J call TRBJ2-7; tentatively, D is TRBD1 (6 bases). From germline, CDR1 is SGHRS and CDR2 YFSETQ. There are 14 residues in the CDR3. V was trimmed by 1 base and J by 5 bases, leaving 13 bases between them. The CDR3 nucleotides read TGCGCCAGCAGCTTGTATCGGCAGGGGAACGAGCAGTACTTC. Translating gives CASSLYRQGNEQYF.

This sequence joins TRBV29-1 and TRBJ2-1, with TRBD1 matching over 12 bases. V dropped 6 bases and J dropped 10; count of bases not matched to a gene: 10. The CDR3 runs to 14 residues. Germline V gives CDR1 SQVTM, CDR2 ANQGSEA. CDR3 residues: CSVVPGQGAWEQFF. The DNA of the CDR3 is TGCAGCGTCGTTCCGGGACAGGGGGCTTGGGAGCAGTTCTTC.

This clonotype was found a few times. This chain links TRBV5-1 with TRBJ2-4; a possible D gene is TRBD2 (5 bases). The DNA end favors TRBJ2-7, so the J call may be wrong. This CDR3 spans 15 amino acids. Germline V lookup: CDR1 SGHRS, CDR2 YFSETQ. The CDR3 here is CASSIAPQLENEQYF. In DNA, the CDR3 is TGCGCCAGCAGTATAGCGCCTCAGCTGGAGAACGAGCAGTACTTC.

The J gene is TRBJ2-5, the V gene TRBV5-6; tentatively, D is TRBD1 or TRBD2 (5 bases each). In germline, CDR1 is SGHDT, CDR2 YYEEEE. The CDR3 consists of 15 residues. V was shortened by 4 bases and J by 5 bases, with 18 bases between the two germline ends. CDR3 DNA sequence: TGTGCCAGCAGCGTTGTCAGCGTAGAGGGGGAGACCCAGTACTTC. This translates into CASSVVSVEGETQYF.

The V and J genes are TRBV5-1 and TRBJ1-2; D gene uncertain. Trimming cost V 0 bases and J 2 bases, with 11 bases left between them. This CDR3 comprises 15 residues. The germline V gene encodes CDR1 SGHRS and CDR2 YFSETQ. CDR3 region: CASSLDPGENYGYTF. CDR3 in DNA: TGCGCCAGCAGCTTGGACCCCGGGGAGAACTATGGCTACACCTTC.

This chain connects TRBV6-1 to TRBJ2-4, with 7 bases that match TRBD1. Trimming took 6 bases from V and 2 from J; bases not matched to a gene: 7. The CDR3 has 15 amino acids. Germline-derived CDR1 and CDR2 are MNHNS and SASEGT. DNA for the CDR3: TGTGCCAGCAGCCTCGACAGGGTATCCAAAAACATTCAGTACTTC. Its protein is CASSLDRVSKNIQYF.

The chain recombines TRBV6-1 with TRBJ2-1, with 13 bases aligning to TRBD2. The J segment lost 4 bases and the V segment lost 6 bases, leaving 12 bases of the junction unmatched. The CDR3 spans 18 residues. Germline CDR1 reads MNHNS; CDR2 reads SASEGT. The CDR3 is CASSPSGLAGAFYNEQFF. The CDR3, as DNA: TGTGCCAGCAGCCCCTCAGGACTAGCGGGGGCTTTTTACAATGAGCAGTTCTTC.

The genes are TRBV12-3 or TRBV12-4 and TRBJ2-4, with 9 bases aligning to TRBD1. The CDR3 totals 19 residues. The J segment lost 1 base and the V segment lost 6 bases, leaving 16 bases of the junction unmatched. The CDR3, as DNA: TGTGCCAGCAGCTCAAGTAGGGACAGGGTCTCGATGGCCAAAAACATTCAGTACTTC. It translates to CASSSSRDRVSMAKNIQYF.

CDR3 sequence reads: CASSTTGLAGDPQYF. Here the CDR3 DNA reads TGCGCCAGCAGCACCACGGGACTAGCGGGAGATCCGCAGTACTTC. The genes are TRBV5-1 and TRBJ2-5, with TRBD2 matching over 14 bases. The CDR3 totals 15 residues. Trimming took 4 bases from V and 11 from J; bases not matched to a gene: 10. Germline V gene data show CDR1 as SGHRS and CDR2 as YFSETQ.

The V gene is TRBV20-1, the J gene TRBJ2-5, with 10 bases fitting TRBD1. The DNA matches TRBJ2-7 better at its end, which makes the J call doubtful. CDR3 size: 14 residues. In germline, CDR1 is DFQATT, CDR2 SNEGSKA (reference sequence). Here the CDR3 DNA reads TGCAGTGCTATTCCTGGACAGGGGGGCTACGAGCAGTACTTC. It codes for CSAIPGQGGYEQYF.

The chain recombines TRBV2 with TRBJ2-4, with 7 bases lining up with TRBD1. The closer fit of TRBJ2-7 to the DNA end suggests the J call may be wrong. The CDR3 spans 16 residues. The germline CDR1 and CDR2 sequences are SNHLY and FYNNEI. The CDR3: CASQGSLGTVTYEQYF. The CDR3 coding sequence is TGTGCCAGCCAAGGGTCTCTTGGGACAGTCACCTACGAGCAGTACTTC.

With regard to this clonotype: A junction boundary mismatches the germline segment, possibly from a read error. The rearrangement links TRBV5-5 to TRBJ2-5; 8 bases are a match to TRBD2. Per the germline V gene, CDR1 is SGHKS and CDR2 is YYEKEE (reference sequence). This CDR3 is built from 18 residues. CDR3 protein: CASSLGPWSGRNHETQYF. As DNA, the CDR3 is TGTGCCAGCAGCTTGGGGCCCTGGAGCGGGAGAAACCATGAGACCCAGTACTTC.

The chain has TRBV4-1 and TRBJ1-2; 7 bases fit TRBD1. V was clipped by 3 bases and J by 0 bases; unmatched bases: 7. The germline V gene has CDR1 MGHRA and CDR2 YSYEKL. This CDR3 spans 16 amino acids. CDR3: CASSHEVQGANYGYTF. DNA for the CDR3: TGCGCCAGCAGCCATGAGGTGCAGGGGGCTAACTATGGCTACACCTTC.

This clonotype has a handful of counts. The chain uses TRBV7-7 and TRBJ2-5; D may be TRBD2 (5 bases). Trimming took off 5 bases at V and 6 bases at J, with 16 bases between the two ends. The germline CDR1 and CDR2 sequences are SSHAT and FNYEAQ (reference sequence). The CDR3 contains 14 residues. The CDR3 protein is CASSPIDRGQTQYF. DNA for the CDR3: TGTGCCAGCAGCCCAATAGATAGAGGGCAGACCCAGTACTTC.

This chain links TRBV10-3 with TRBJ1-1, with D tentatively TRBD1 (5 bases). V lost 6 bases and J lost 7, with 21 bases in between. The CDR3 consists of 15 residues. Germline-derived CDR1 and CDR2 are ENHRY and SYGVKD. This chain's CDR3 is CAISQAGRATGEAFF. Written as DNA, the CDR3 is TGTGCCATCAGCCAGGCGGGCAGGGCTACGGGTGAAGCTTTCTTT.

On this clonotype: At one end, the junction sequence differs from germline, possibly due to a read error. The gene calls are TRBV4-1 and TRBJ2-3; D is possibly TRBD2 (5 bases). Germline CDR1 is MGHRA and CDR2 is YSYEKL. This CDR3 has 16 residues. The CDR3 reads CAGSHIAHLSTDTQYF. CDR3 DNA sequence: TGCGCCGGCAGTCACATAGCGCACCTATCCACAGATACGCAGTATTTT.

V usage is TRBV29-1 and J usage is TRBJ2-7; unclear D gene. CDR1 SQVTM and CDR2 ANQGSEA come from the germline V gene. Trimming removed 4 bases from V and 7 bases from J, with 20 bases in between. The CDR3 consists of 14 residues. DNA of the CDR3: TGCAGCGTTGTATTCGGTAGCAAAGGCGATGAGCAGTACTTC. Translating gives CSVVFGSKGDEQYF.

This clonotype appeared a few times. The chain recombines TRBV20-1 with TRBJ2-1; no firm D call. Trimming removed 3 bases from V and 2 bases from J, with 20 bases in between. The CDR3 extends over 17 amino acids. Germline CDR1 and CDR2: DFQATT and SNEGSKA (reference sequence). Here the CDR3 DNA reads TGCAGTGCTAGTGGCACACGTTCTTCTCGAGCCTACAATGAGCAGTTCTTC. Its translation: CSASGTRSSRAYNEQFF.

This clonotype showed up just once. The rearrangement joins TRBV5-1 to TRBJ2-1; TRBD1 might be the D (5 bases). The CDR3 has 15 amino acids. The V end lost 2 bases, the J end lost 0 bases, and 9 bases lay between the germline ends. Germline V gene lookup returns CDR1 SGHRS and CDR2 YFSETQ. CDR3 region: CASSLEQVSYNEQFF. The CDR3 DNA sequence: TGCGCCAGCAGCTTAGAACAGGTCTCCTACAATGAGCAGTTCTTC.

The chain combines TRBV12-3 or TRBV12-4 with TRBJ2-1, with TRBD1 matching over 12 bases. The CDR3 has 15 residues. V shed 4 bases, J shed 9 bases, and the junction held 7 bases outside the gene matches. The chain's CDR3 is CASSSPGQGAVEQFF. CDR3 nucleotides: TGTGCCAGCAGTTCACCGGGACAGGGGGCGGTTGAGCAGTTCTTC.

This clonotype was picked up a small number of times. This sequence joins TRBV15 and TRBJ2-1; D remains ambiguous. V lost 3 bases and J lost 2, with 17 bases in between. This CDR3 spans 17 amino acids. Germline V gene sequence: CDR1 LNHNV, CDR2 YYDKDF (reference sequence). CDR3 protein: CATSRTPDPEAYNEQFF. In DNA form, the CDR3 reads TGTGCCACCAGCAGGACGCCGGATCCTGAGGCCTACAATGAGCAGTTCTTC.